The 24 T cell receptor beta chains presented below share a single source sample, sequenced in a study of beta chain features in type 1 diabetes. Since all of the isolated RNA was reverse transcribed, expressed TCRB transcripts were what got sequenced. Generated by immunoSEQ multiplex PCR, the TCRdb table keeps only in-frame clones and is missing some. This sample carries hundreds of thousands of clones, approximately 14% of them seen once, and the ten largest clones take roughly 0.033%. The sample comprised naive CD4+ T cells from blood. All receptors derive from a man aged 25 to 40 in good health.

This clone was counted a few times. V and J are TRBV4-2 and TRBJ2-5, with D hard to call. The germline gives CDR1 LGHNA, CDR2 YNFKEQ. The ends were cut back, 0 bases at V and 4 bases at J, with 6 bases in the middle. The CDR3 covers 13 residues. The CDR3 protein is CASSQDLRETQYF. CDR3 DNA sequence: TGTGCCAGCAGCCAAGATCTGCGAGAGACCCAGTACTTC.

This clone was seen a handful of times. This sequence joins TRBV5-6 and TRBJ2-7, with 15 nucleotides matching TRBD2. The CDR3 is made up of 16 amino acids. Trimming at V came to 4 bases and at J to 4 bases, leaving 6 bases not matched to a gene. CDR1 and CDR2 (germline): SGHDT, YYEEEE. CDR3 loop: CASSRTSGRAKYEQYV. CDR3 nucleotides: TGTGCCAGCAGCCGGACTAGCGGGAGGGCCAAGTACGAGCAGTACGTC.

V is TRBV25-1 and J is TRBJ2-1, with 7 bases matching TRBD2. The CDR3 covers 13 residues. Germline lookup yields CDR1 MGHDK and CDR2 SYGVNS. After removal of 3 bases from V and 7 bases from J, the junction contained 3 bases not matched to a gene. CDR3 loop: CASSDLGGNEQFF. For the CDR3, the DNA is TGTGCCAGCAGTGATCTCGGGGGGAATGAGCAGTTCTTC.

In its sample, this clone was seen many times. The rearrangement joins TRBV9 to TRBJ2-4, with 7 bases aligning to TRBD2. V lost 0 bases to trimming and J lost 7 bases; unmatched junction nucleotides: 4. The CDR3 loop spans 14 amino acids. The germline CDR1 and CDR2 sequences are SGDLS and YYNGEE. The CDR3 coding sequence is TGTGCCAGCAGCGTAGGCGGGAGTAGGAACATTCAGTACTTC. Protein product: CASSVGGSRNIQYF.

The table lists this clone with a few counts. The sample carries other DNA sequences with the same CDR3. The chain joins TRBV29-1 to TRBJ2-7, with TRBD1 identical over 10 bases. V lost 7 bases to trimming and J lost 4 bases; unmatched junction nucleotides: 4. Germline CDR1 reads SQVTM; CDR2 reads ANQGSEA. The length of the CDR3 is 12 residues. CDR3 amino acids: CSAGTGAYEQYF. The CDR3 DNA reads TGCAGCGCCGGGACAGGGGCATACGAGCAGTACTTC.

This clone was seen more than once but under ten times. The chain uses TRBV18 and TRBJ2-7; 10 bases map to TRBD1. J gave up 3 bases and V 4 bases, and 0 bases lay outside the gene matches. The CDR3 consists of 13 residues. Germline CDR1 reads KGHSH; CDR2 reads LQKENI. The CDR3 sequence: CASSRTGGYEQYV. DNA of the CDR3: TGTGCCAGCTCACGGACAGGGGGCTACGAGCAGTACGTC.

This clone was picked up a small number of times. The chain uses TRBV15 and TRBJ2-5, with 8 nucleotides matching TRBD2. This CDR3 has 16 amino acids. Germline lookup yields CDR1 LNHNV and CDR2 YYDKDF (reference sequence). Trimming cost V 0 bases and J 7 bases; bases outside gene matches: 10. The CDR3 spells CATSREVPAGVGTQYF. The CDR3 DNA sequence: TGTGCCACCAGCAGAGAAGTGCCAGCGGGAGTGGGGACCCAGTACTTC. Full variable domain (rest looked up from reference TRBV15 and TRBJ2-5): DAMVIQNPRYQVTQFGKPVTLSCSQTLNHNVMYWYQQKSSQAPKLLFHYYDKDFNNEADTPDNFQSRRPNTSFCFLDIRSPGLGDTAMYLCATSREVPAGVGTQYFGPGTRLLVL.

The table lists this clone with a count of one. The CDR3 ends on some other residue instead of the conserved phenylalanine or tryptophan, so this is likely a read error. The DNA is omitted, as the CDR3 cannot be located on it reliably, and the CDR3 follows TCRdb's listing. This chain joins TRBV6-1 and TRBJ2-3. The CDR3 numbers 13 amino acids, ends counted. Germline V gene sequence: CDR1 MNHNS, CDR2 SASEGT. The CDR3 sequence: CASSEGSLFVDLG.

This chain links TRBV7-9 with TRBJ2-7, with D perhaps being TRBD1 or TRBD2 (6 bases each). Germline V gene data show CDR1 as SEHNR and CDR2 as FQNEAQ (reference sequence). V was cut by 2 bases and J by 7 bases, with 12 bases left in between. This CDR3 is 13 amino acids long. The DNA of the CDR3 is TGTGCCAGCAGCTTAAATGGGGGGCTGGAGCAGTACTTC. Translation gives CASSLNGGLEQYF.

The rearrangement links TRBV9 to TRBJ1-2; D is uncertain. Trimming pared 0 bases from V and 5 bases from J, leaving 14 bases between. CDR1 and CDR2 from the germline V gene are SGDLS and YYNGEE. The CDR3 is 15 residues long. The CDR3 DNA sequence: TGTGCCAGCAGCGTAGGTACCGGGAAGGCGTATGGCTACACCTTC. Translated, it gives CASSVGTGKAYGYTF.

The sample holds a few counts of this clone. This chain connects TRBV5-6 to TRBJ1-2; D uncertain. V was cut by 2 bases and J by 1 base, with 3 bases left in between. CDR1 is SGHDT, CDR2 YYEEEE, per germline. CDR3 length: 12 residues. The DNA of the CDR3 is TGTGCCAGCAGCTTCAGTAACTATGGCTACACCTTC. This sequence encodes CASSFSNYGYTF.

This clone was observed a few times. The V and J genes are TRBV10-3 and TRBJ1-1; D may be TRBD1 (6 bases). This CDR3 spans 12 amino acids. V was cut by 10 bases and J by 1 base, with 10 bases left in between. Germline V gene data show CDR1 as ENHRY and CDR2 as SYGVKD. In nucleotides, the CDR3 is TGTGCCACTGGACAGCAGAACACTGAAGCTTTCTTT. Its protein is CATGQQNTEAFF.

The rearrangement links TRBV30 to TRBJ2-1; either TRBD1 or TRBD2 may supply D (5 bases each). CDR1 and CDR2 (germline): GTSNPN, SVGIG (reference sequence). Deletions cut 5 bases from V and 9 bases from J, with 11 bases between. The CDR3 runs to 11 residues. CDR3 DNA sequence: TGTGCCTGGGGGGGATCGGGTGAGCAGTTCTTC. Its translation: CAWGGSGEQFF.

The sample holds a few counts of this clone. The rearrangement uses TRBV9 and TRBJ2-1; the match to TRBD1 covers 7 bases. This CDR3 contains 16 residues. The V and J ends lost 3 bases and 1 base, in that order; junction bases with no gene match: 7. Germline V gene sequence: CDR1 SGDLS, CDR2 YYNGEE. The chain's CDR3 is CASSASKGASYNEQFF. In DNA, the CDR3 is TGTGCCAGCAGCGCTTCAAAGGGGGCTTCCTACAATGAGCAGTTCTTC.

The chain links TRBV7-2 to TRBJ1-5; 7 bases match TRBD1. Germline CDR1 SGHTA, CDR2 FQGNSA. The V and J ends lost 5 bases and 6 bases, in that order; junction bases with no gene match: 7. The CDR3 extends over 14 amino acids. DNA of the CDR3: TGTGCCAGCAGCCCAGACAGGGAGGTTCAGCCCCAGCATTTT. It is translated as CASSPDREVQPQHF.

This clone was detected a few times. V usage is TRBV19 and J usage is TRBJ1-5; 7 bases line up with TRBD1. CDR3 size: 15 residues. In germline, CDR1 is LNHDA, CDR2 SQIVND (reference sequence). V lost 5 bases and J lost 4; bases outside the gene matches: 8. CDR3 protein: CASSPRTGQNQPQHF. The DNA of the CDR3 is TGTGCCAGTAGTCCGAGGACAGGCCAAAATCAGCCCCAGCATTTT.

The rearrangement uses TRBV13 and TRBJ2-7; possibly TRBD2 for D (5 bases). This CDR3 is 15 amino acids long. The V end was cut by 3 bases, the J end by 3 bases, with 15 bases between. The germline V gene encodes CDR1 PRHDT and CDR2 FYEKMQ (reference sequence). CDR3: CASSFGLSPGYEQYV. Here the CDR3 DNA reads TGTGCCAGCAGCTTCGGACTTTCCCCGGGCTACGAGCAGTACGTC.

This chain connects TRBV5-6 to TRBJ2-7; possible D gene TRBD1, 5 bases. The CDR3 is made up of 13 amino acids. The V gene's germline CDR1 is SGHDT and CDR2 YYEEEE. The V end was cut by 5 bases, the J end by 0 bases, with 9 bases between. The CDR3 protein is CASSSGFSYEQYV. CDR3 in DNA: TGTGCCAGCAGTTCAGGGTTCTCCTACGAGCAGTACGTC.

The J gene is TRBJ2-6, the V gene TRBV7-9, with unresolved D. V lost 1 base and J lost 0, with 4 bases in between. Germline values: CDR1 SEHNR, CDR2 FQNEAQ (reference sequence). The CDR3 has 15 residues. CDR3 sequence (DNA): TGTGCCAGCAGCTTAGACAGCTCTGGGGCCAACGTCCTGACTTTC. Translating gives CASSLDSSGANVLTF.

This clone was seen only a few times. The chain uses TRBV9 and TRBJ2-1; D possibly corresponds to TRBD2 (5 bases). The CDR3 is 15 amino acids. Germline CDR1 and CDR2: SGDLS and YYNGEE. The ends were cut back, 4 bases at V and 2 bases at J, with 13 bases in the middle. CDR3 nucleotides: TGTGCCAGCAGCCCTGGAGCGGAGGCCTACAATGAGCAGTTCTTC. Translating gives CASSPGAEAYNEQFF.

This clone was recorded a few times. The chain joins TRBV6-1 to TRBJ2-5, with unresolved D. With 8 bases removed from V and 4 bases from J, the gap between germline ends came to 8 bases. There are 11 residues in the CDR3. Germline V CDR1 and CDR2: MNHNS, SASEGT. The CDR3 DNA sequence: TGTGCCAGCTTTACCGGAGAGACCCAGTACTTC. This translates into CASFTGETQYF.

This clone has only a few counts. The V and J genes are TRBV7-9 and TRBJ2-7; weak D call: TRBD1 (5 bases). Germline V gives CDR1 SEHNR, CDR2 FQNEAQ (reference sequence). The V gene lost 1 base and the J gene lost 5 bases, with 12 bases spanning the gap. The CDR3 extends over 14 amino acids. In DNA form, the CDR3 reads TGTGCCAGCAGCTTAGATGTGGGGCGCGACGAGCAGTACGTC. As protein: CASSLDVGRDEQYV.

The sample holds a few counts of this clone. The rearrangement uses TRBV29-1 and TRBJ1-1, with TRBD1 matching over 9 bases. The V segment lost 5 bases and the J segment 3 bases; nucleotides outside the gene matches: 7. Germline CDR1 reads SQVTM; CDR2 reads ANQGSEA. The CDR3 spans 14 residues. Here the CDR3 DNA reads TGCAGCGTTACAGGGACAGGGACCGACACTGAAGCTTTCTTT. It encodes CSVTGTGTDTEAFF. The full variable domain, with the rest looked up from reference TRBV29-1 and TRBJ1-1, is SAVISQKPSRDICQRGTSLTIQCQVDSQVTMMFWYRQQPGQSLTLIATANQGSEATYESGFVIDKFPISRPNLTFSTLTVSNMSPEDSSIYLCSVTGTGTDTEAFFGQGTRLTVV.

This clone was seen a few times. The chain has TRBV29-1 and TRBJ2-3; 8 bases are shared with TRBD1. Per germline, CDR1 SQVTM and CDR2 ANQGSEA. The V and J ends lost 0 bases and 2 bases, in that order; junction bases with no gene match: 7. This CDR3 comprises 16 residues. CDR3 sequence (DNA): TGCAGCGTTGAAGAATTGGCAGGGGGCAACACAGATACGCAGTATTTT. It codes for CSVEELAGGNTDTQYF.